The sequence of this T cell receptor beta chain was determined in a study of blood T cell repertoires in COVID-19. Study as a whole: Spain, Italy and the United States supplied samples that represented acute and convalescent COVID-19. Sources were T cells, B-cell-depleted T cells, or PBMCs; the material itself was cDNA or gDNA.

Authors' analysis steps: Quantification of nucleated cells was approximated via reference gene primer amplification. Generated by immunoSEQ multiplex PCR, the TCRdb table keeps only in-frame clones and is missing some. That table is the source of V, J and clone size, and D and trimming were worked out from the DNA. The table lists 95,000 to 120,000 clones, over 75% of them singletons. With 3 bases clipped from V and 5 bases from J, the junction kept 5 bases outside the gene matches. CDR1 is SQVTM and CDR2 is ANQGSEA in the germline V gene. This CDR3 has 14 amino acids. Specimen: peripheral blood. The receptor was derived from a woman in her 70s who had recovered from COVID-19. The chain uses TRBV29-1 and TRBJ2-1; 9 nucleotides line up with TRBD2. The CDR3 nucleotides read TGCAGCGTTGATAGCGGGGGCCCCCACAATGAGCAGTTCTTC. Translating gives CSVDSGGPHNEQFF.